This T cell receptor (beta chain) was recovered during a study of control samples from healthy donors and cancer patients. This CDR3 is built from 13 residues. The ends were cut back, 4 bases at V and 4 bases at J, with 11 bases in the middle. Germline lookup yields CDR1 SGHRS and CDR2 YFSETQ. This clone is a singleton in its sample. The table came from immunoSEQ multiplex PCR; TCRdb's copy has only in-frame clones and leaves some out. This sample carries about 130,000 clones, 90% of them seen once, and the ten largest clones take more than 2%. The sequencing sample was made of blood. This receptor was taken from a man aged 18 to 29 in good health. The chain combines TRBV5-1 with TRBJ1-2, with D unclear. CDR3 in DNA: TGCGCCAGCAGCGCATTATCAGGCTATGGCTACACCTTC. Encoded protein: CASSALSGYGYTF.